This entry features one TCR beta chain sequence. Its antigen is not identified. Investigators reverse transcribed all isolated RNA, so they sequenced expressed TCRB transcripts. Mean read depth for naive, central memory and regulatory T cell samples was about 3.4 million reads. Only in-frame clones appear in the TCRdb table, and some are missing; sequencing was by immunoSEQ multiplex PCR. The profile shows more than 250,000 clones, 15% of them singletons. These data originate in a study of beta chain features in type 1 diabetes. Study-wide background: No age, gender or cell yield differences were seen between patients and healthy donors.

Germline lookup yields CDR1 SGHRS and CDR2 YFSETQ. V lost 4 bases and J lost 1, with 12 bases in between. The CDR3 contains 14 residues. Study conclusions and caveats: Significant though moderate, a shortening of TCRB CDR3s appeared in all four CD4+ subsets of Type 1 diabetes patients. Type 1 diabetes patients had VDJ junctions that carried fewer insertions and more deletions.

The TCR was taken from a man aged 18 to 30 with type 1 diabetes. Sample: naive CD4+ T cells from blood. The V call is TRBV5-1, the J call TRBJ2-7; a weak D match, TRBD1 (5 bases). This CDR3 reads CASSPIDRSYEQYF. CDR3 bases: TGCGCCAGCAGCCCAATAGACAGATCCTACGAGCAGTACTTC. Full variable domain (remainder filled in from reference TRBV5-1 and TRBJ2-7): KAGVTQTPRYLIKTRGQQVTLSCSPISGHRSVSWYQQTPGQGLQFLFEYFSETQRNKGNFPGRFSGRQFSNSRSEMNVSTLELGDSALYLCASSPIDRSYEQYFGPGTRLTVT.